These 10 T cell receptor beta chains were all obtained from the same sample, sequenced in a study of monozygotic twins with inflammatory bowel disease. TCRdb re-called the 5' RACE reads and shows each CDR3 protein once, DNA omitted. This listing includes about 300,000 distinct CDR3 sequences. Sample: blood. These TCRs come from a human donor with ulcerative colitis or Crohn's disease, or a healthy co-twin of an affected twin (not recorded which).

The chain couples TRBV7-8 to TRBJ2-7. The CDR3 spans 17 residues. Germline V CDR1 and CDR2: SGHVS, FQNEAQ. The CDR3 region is CASSLGYDIISGYEQYF.

This CDR3 is CASSLLLAGELFF. This chain joins TRBV11-2 and TRBJ2-2. The germline CDR1 and CDR2 sequences are SGHAT and FQNNGV. The CDR3 sequence is 13 residues long.

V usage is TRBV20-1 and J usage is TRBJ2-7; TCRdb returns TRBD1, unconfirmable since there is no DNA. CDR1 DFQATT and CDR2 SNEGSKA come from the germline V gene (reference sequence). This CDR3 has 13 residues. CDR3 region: CSARVVGLNEQYF.

CDR3 residues: CASSIAGSFQEQYF. V usage is TRBV28 and J usage is TRBJ2-7; TCRdb's D gene call, TRBD1, goes unchecked for lack of DNA. CDR3 length equals 14 residues. From germline, CDR1 is MDHEN and CDR2 SYDVKM. The full variable domain, completed using reference TRBV28 and TRBJ2-7, is DVKVTQSSRYLVKRTGEKVFLECVQDMDHENMFWYRQDPGLGLRLIYFSYDVKMKEKGDIPEGYSVSREKKERFSLILESASTNQTSMYLCASSIAGSFQEQYFGPGTRLTVT.

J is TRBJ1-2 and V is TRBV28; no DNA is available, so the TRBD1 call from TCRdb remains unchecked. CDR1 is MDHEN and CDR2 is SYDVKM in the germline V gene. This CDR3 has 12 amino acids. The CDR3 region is CASSQQDYGYTF.

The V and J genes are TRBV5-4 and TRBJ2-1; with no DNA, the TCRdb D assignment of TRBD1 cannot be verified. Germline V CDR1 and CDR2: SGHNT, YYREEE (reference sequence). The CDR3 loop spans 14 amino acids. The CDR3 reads CASSADRGRNEQFF.

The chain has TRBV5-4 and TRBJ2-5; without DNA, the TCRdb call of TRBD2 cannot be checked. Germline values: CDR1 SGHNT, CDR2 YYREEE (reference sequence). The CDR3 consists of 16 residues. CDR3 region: CASSLILAGNQETQYF.

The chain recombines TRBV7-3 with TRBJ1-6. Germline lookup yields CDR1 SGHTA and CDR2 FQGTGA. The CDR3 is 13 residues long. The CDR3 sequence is CASSLNFGSPLHF.

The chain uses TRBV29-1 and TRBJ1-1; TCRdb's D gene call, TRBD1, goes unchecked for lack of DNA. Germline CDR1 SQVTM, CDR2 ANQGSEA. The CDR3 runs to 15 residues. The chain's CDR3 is CSVERRGRGNTEAFF. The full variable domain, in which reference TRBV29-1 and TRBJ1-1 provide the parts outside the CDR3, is SAVISQKPSRDICQRGTSLTIQCQVDSQVTMMFWYRQQPGQSLTLIATANQGSEATYESGFVIDKFPISRPNLTFSTLTVSNMSPEDSSIYLCSVERRGRGNTEAFFGQGTRLTVV.

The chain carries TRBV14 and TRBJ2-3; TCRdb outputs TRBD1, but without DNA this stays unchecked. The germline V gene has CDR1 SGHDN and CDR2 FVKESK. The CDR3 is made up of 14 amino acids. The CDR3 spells CASSVRGATDTQYF.